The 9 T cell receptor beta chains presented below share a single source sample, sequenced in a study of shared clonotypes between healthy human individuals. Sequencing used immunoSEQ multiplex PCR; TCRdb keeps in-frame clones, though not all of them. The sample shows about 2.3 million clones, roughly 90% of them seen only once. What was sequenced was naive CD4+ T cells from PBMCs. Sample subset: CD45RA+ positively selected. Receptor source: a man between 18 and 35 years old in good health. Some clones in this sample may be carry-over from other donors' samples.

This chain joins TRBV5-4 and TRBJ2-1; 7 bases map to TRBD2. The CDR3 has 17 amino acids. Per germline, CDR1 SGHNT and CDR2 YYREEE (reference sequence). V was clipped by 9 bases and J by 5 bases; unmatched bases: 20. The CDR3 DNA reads TGTGCCACCATAAGCGGGACCCGAGTTGCGGCCCACAATGAGCAGTTCTTC. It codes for CATISGTRVAAHNEQFF.

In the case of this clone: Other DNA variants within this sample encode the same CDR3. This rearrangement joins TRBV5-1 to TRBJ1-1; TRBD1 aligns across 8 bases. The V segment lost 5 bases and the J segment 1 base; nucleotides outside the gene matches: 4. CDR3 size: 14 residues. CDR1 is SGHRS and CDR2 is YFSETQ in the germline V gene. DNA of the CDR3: TGCGCCAGCAGTTCGGGGACAGGGAACACTGAAGCTTTCTTT. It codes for CASSSGTGNTEAFF.

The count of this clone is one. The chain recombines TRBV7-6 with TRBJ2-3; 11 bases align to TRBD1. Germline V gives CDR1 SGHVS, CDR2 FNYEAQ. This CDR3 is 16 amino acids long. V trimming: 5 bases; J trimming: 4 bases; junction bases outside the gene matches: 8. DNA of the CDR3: TGTGCCAGCAGCCCGGGACAGGGGGATCGAGCAGATACGCAGTATTTT. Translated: CASSPGQGDRADTQYF. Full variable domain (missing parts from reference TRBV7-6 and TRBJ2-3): GAGVSQSPRYKVTKRGQDVALRCDPISGHVSLYWYRQALGQGPEFLTYFNYEAQQDKSGLPNDRFSAERPEGSISTLTIQRTEQRDSAMYRCASSPGQGDRADTQYFGPGTRLTVL.

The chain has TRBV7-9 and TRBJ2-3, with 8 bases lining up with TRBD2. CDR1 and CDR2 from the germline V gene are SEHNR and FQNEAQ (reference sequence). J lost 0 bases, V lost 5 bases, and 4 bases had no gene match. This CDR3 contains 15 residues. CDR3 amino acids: CASSPASGSTDTQYF. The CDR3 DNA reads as TGTGCCAGCAGCCCAGCTAGCGGGAGCACAGATACGCAGTATTTT.

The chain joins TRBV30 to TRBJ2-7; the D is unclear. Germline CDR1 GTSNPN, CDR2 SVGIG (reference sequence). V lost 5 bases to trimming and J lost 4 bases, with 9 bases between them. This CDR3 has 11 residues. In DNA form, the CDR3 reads TGTGCCTGGGCCCCCAATTACGAGCAGTACTTC. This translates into CAWAPNYEQYF. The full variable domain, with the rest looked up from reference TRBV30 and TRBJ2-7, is SQTIHQWPATLVQPVGSPLSLECTVEGTSNPNLYWYRQAAGRGLQLLFYSVGIGQISSEVPQNLSASRPQDRQFILSSKKLLLSDSGFYLCAWAPNYEQYFGPGTRLTVT.

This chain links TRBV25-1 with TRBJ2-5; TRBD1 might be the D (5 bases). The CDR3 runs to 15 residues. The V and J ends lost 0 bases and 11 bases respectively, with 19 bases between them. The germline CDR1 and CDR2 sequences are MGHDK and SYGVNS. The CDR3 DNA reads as TGTGCCAGCAGTGAATATCCAGGGATACCAATGGAGCAGTACTTC. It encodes CASSEYPGIPMEQYF.

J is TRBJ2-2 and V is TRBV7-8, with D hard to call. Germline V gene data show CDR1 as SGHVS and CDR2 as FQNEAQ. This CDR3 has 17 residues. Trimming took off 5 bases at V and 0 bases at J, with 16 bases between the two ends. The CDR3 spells CASSPRFRVSNTGELFF. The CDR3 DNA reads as TGTGCCAGCAGCCCCCGTTTCCGGGTCTCGAACACCGGGGAGCTGTTTTTT. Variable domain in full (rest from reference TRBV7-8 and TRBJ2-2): GAGVSQSPRYKVAKRGQDVALRCDPISGHVSLFWYQQALGQGPEFLTYFQNEAQLDKSGLPSDRFFAERPEGSVSTLKIQRTQQEDSAVYLCASSPRFRVSNTGELFFGEGSRLTVL.

CDR3 protein: CATSRGPGQGSGYTF. The CDR3 DNA reads as TGTGCCACCAGCAGAGGGCCGGGACAGGGTTCTGGCTACACCTTC. This chain uses TRBV15 with TRBJ1-2, with 9 bases lining up with TRBD1. Per the germline V gene, CDR1 is LNHNV and CDR2 is YYDKDF (reference sequence). J was trimmed by 7 bases and V by 1 base; bases with no gene match: 7. There are 15 residues in the CDR3.

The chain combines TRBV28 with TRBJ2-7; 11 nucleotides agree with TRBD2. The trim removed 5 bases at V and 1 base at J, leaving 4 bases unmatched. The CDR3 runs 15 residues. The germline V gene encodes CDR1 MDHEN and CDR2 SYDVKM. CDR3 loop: CASSQLAGASYEQYF. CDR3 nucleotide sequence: TGTGCCAGCAGTCAACTAGCGGGAGCGTCCTACGAGCAGTACTTC. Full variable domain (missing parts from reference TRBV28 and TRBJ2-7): DVKVTQSSRYLVKRTGEKVFLECVQDMDHENMFWYRQDPGLGLRLIYFSYDVKMKEKGDIPEGYSVSREKKERFSLILESASTNQTSMYLCASSQLAGASYEQYFGPGTRLTVT.